Following are 31 T cell receptor beta chains from one sample sequenced in a study of OX40 agonist ivuxolimab in advanced cancers. Clones were sequenced by immunoSEQ multiplex PCR, and TCRdb holds only the in-frame ones, with some missing. There are approximately 65,000 clones in the sample; about 92% occur only once, and around 0.63% lies in the top ten. Source: CD4+ or CD8+ T cells sorted from blood, taken in a trial of the OX40 agonist ivuxolimab. These receptors were taken from an adult with an advanced solid tumor such as melanoma, head and neck, liver or kidney cancer.

This clone was recorded once. V gene TRBV10-2 combines with J gene TRBJ1-3; D is unclear. Germline V gives CDR1 WSHSY, CDR2 SAAADI. V was clipped by 6 bases and J by 0 bases, with 15 bases between them. The CDR3 is made up of 16 amino acids. CDR3 protein: CASRETAVDSGNTIYF. For the CDR3, the DNA is TGCGCCAGCAGGGAAACAGCCGTCGACTCTGGAAACACCATATATTTT.

This clone was seen only a few times. The chain links TRBV30 to TRBJ1-1; no clear D. The V end lost 5 bases, the J end lost 10 bases, and 26 bases lay between the germline ends. Looked up from germline, CDR1 is GTSNPN and CDR2 is SVGIG (reference sequence). The CDR3 is 15 residues long. DNA of the CDR3: TGTGCCTGGGATAGGAAGAGTAGCCAGGCGGGAGCAGCTTTCTTT. Encoded protein: CAWDRKSSQAGAAFF.

This chain links TRBV30 with TRBJ1-4; D unclear. CDR3 length: 11 residues. The V gene lost 4 bases and the J gene lost 12 bases, with 12 bases spanning the gap. Germline loops: CDR1 GTSNPN, CDR2 SVGIG (reference sequence). The CDR3 region has the DNA TGTGCCTGGACCCGGGGAAGGGAACTGTTTTTT. Translated, it gives CAWTRGRELFF.

This chain connects TRBV5-4 to TRBJ2-3, with 11 bases identical to TRBD2. Germline CDR1 and CDR2: SGHNT and YYREEE (reference sequence). This CDR3 has 16 amino acids. The V gene end was trimmed by 4 bases and the J gene end by 2 bases; junction bases not matched to a gene: 6. The CDR3 region has the DNA TGTGCCAGCAGCCCACGACTAGCGGGATTCACAGATACGCAGTATTTT. It is translated as CASSPRLAGFTDTQYF.

V gene TRBV7-2 combines with J gene TRBJ1-1; tentatively, D is TRBD1 (6 bases). The germline CDR1 and CDR2 sequences are SGHTA and FQGNSA. The CDR3 length is 14 residues. The germline V and J ends were trimmed by 5 bases and 3 bases, with 13 bases remaining between them. The CDR3 nucleotides are TGTGCCAGCAGCATACAGGGAGGGGACACTGAAGCTTTCTTT. The encoded protein is CASSIQGGDTEAFF. The entire variable domain, with the rest obtained from reference TRBV7-2 and TRBJ1-1, is as follows: GAGVSQSPSNKVTEKGKDVELRCDPISGHTALYWYRQSLGQGLEFLIYFQGNSAPDKSGLPSDRFSAERTGGSVSTLTIQRTQQEDSAVYLCASSIQGGDTEAFFGQGTRLTVV.

This chain connects TRBV7-3 to TRBJ2-1; D ambiguous. Trimming pared 0 bases from V and 8 bases from J, leaving 8 bases between. Germline CDR1 and CDR2: SGHTA and FQGTGA. The CDR3 is 13 residues long. CDR3 bases: TGTGCCAGCAGCTTAACGCCAGCTTATGAGCAGTTCTTC. Translation gives CASSLTPAYEQFF.

This rearrangement joins TRBV11-3 to TRBJ2-3; TRBD2 matches 7 bases. V shed 2 bases, J shed 2 bases, and the junction held 4 bases outside the gene matches. This CDR3 is 15 amino acids long. CDR1 is SGHNT, CDR2 YENEEA, per germline. The CDR3 DNA is TGTGCCAGCAGCTTACTAGCGGACCTCACAGATACGCAGTATTTT. Translated, it gives CASSLLADLTDTQYF.

V is TRBV27 and J is TRBJ1-1, with D uncertain. Trimming removed 8 bases at V and 5 bases at J, with 15 bases between. The CDR3 has 13 amino acids. Germline V lookup: CDR1 MNHEY, CDR2 SMNVEV (reference sequence). The CDR3 DNA reads TGTGCCAGCGGCGACGGGATGGGGACTGAAGCTTTCTTT. Translation: CASGDGMGTEAFF.

This clone was seen just once. The chain employs TRBV11-3 and TRBJ2-5; no clear D. In germline, CDR1 is SGHNT, CDR2 YENEEA. The CDR3 is made up of 15 amino acids. V lost 0 bases to trimming and J lost 1 base, with 9 bases between them. The CDR3 nucleotides read TGTGCCAGCAGCTTAGACGACCCCTTCCAAGAGACCCAGTACTTC. It codes for CASSLDDPFQETQYF. The whole variable domain, remainder taken from reference TRBV11-3 and TRBJ2-5, is EAGVVQSPRYKIIEKKQPVAFWCNPISGHNTLYWYLQNLGQGPELLIRYENEEAVDDSQLPKDRFSAERLKGVDSTLKIQPAELGDSAVYLCASSLDDPFQETQYFGPGTRLLVL.

The chain carries TRBV5-6 and TRBJ2-1, with a tentative D call TRBD1 (6 bases). This CDR3 is 17 amino acids long. Germline CDR1 is SGHDT and CDR2 is YYEEEE. Between the trimmed V and J ends, which lost 1 base and 4 bases, there was a span of 18 bases. In DNA, the CDR3 is TGTGCCAGCAGCTTGAACAGGGTGGGGAAGGGGTACAATGAGCAGTTCTTC. Translated, it gives CASSLNRVGKGYNEQFF.

The chain has TRBV4-2 and TRBJ1-3; the match to TRBD1 covers 7 bases. Trimming removed 0 bases from V and 2 bases from J; junction bases left unmatched: 10. Germline-derived CDR1 and CDR2 are LGHNA and YNFKEQ. The CDR3 loop spans 18 amino acids. This chain's CDR3 is CASSQESSGTVAGNTIYF. The CDR3, as DNA: TGTGCCAGCAGCCAAGAAAGCAGTGGGACAGTTGCTGGAAACACCATATATTTT.

The genes are TRBV30 and TRBJ2-1, with TRBD2 identical over 9 bases. The CDR3 extends over 18 amino acids. Germline V gene sequence: CDR1 GTSNPN, CDR2 SVGIG (reference sequence). The V segment lost 4 bases and the J segment 6 bases; nucleotides outside the gene matches: 19. CDR3 amino acids: CAWKTGPQDSGSFNEQFF. The CDR3 region has the DNA TGTGCCTGGAAAACCGGGCCCCAGGATAGCGGGAGCTTCAATGAGCAGTTCTTC.

The chain employs TRBV19 and TRBJ2-3; 9 bases map to TRBD1. J was trimmed by 1 base and V by 4 bases; bases with no gene match: 9. This CDR3 has 17 residues. Germline V lookup: CDR1 LNHDA, CDR2 SQIVND (reference sequence). The chain's CDR3 is CASSRQGVAIGTDTQYF. CDR3 in DNA: TGTGCCAGTAGTAGACAGGGGGTCGCGATAGGCACAGATACGCAGTATTTT.

This chain links TRBV19 with TRBJ2-1, with a tentative D call TRBD2 (6 bases). Trimming took off 7 bases at V and 2 bases at J, with 9 bases between the two ends. Germline V gives CDR1 LNHDA, CDR2 SQIVND (reference sequence). The CDR3 has 13 amino acids. The CDR3 coding sequence is TGTGCCAGTACCGCGGGACCCTACAATGAGCAGTTCTTC. The encoded protein is CASTAGPYNEQFF.

This rearrangement joins TRBV27 to TRBJ2-1, with 10 bases that match TRBD2. Germline V gene sequence: CDR1 MNHEY, CDR2 SMNVEV (reference sequence). The CDR3 has 13 amino acids. The J segment lost 7 bases and the V segment lost 8 bases, leaving 5 bases of the junction unmatched. The CDR3 loop reads CASQASGRNEQFF. DNA for the CDR3: TGTGCCAGCCAGGCTAGCGGGAGAAATGAGCAGTTCTTC.

The chain employs TRBV27 and TRBJ1-1; tentative D call: TRBD1 (5 bases). Per germline, CDR1 MNHEY and CDR2 SMNVEV (reference sequence). The CDR3 spans 16 residues. The V gene lost 3 bases and the J gene lost 3 bases, with 17 bases spanning the gap. CDR3 nucleotides: TGTGCCAGCAGTTTTTCGTCAGGGTCGTTTCACACTGAAGCTTTCTTT. Protein sequence: CASSFSSGSFHTEAFF.

The chain carries TRBV21-1 and TRBJ2-3; the table's D call TRBD1 went unverified against the DNA. TRBV21-1 is described as a pseudogene. CDR3 length equals 12 residues. CDR3 protein: CAIQGKADTQYF. CDR3 coding DNA: TGTGCCATACAGGGGAAGGCAGATACGCAGTATTTT.

V usage is TRBV29-1 and J usage is TRBJ1-3; 7 bases line up with TRBD1. V lost 6 bases to trimming and J lost 8 bases; unmatched junction nucleotides: 7. Looked up from germline, CDR1 is SQVTM and CDR2 is ANQGSEA. This CDR3 contains 12 residues. In nucleotides, the CDR3 is TGCAGCGTGAGAGGGGGCGCAGACACCATATATTTT. Its protein product is CSVRGGADTIYF.

The chain couples TRBV12-5 to TRBJ1-1; D is ambiguous. The germline V and J ends were trimmed by 6 bases and 4 bases, with 27 bases remaining between them. Germline CDR1 and CDR2: LGHNT and FRNRAP. The CDR3 runs 18 residues. The DNA of the CDR3 is TGTGCTAGTGGCCTTACGTCTCCTTCCTTTAGACACGGCACTGAAGCTTTCTTT. It is translated as CASGLTSPSFRHGTEAFF.

The J gene is TRBJ1-6, the V gene TRBV6-4, with D perhaps matching TRBD1 (6 bases). Trimming removed 8 bases from V and 5 bases from J, with 16 bases in between. This CDR3 is built from 15 residues. Germline CDR1 and CDR2: MRHNA and SNTAGT. In DNA, the CDR3 is TGTGCCAGCGGAAACAGGGCAGTGGATAATTCACCCCTCCACTTT. Amino acids: CASGNRAVDNSPLHF.

The chain combines TRBV27 with TRBJ2-3; D is unresolved. The V and J ends lost 3 bases and 8 bases respectively, with 9 bases between them. This CDR3 has 12 amino acids. The germline V gene has CDR1 MNHEY and CDR2 SMNVEV (reference sequence). CDR3 sequence: CASSFREGTQYF. The CDR3 DNA is TGTGCCAGCAGTTTTAGGGAAGGTACGCAGTATTTT.

The rearrangement uses TRBV11-3 and TRBJ1-2, with 9 bases that match TRBD1. Germline V gene data show CDR1 as SGHNT and CDR2 as YENEEA. CDR3 length equals 14 residues. V dropped 6 bases and J dropped 5; count of bases not matched to a gene: 7. The CDR3 reads CASSFTGGLYGYTF. The DNA of the CDR3 is TGTGCCAGCAGTTTTACAGGGGGCTTGTATGGCTACACCTTC.

The V and J genes are TRBV7-6 and TRBJ1-5; no clear D. The germline V gene has CDR1 SGHVS and CDR2 FNYEAQ. With 5 bases removed from V and 6 bases from J, the gap between germline ends came to 11 bases. The CDR3 sequence is 13 residues long. CDR3 DNA sequence: TGTGCCAGCAGCCCCCAGTCGGGTCAGCCCCAGCATTTT. This codes for CASSPQSGQPQHF.

The chain uses TRBV5-6 and TRBJ2-5; 12 bases are shared with TRBD2. V gave up 4 bases and J gave up 0 bases; unmatched junction bases: 1. Germline CDR1 reads SGHDT; CDR2 reads YYEEEE. This CDR3 is built from 15 residues. The chain's CDR3 is CASSLAGGYQETQYF. The CDR3 region has the DNA TGTGCCAGCAGCCTAGCGGGAGGGTACCAAGAGACCCAGTACTTC.

The chain joins TRBV30 to TRBJ1-1; D unresolved. The V end was cut by 4 bases, the J end by 0 bases, with 6 bases between. The germline V gene encodes CDR1 GTSNPN and CDR2 SVGIG (reference sequence). This CDR3 region has 12 residues. CDR3 bases: TGTGCCTGGATTCGTTTGAACACTGAAGCTTTCTTT. Translating gives CAWIRLNTEAFF. Full variable domain (outside the CDR3, taken from reference TRBV30 and TRBJ1-1): SQTIHQWPATLVQPVGSPLSLECTVEGTSNPNLYWYRQAAGRGLQLLFYSVGIGQISSEVPQNLSASRPQDRQFILSSKKLLLSDSGFYLCAWIRLNTEAFFGQGTRLTVV.

This rearrangement joins TRBV9 to TRBJ1-2; D is uncertain. Germline loops: CDR1 SGDLS, CDR2 YYNGEE. V gave up 0 bases and J gave up 1 base, with 10 bases separating them. The CDR3 has 15 amino acids. The CDR3 sequence: CASSVGGKFNYGYTF. CDR3 coding DNA: TGTGCCAGCAGCGTAGGGGGAAAGTTTAACTATGGCTACACCTTC. Supplemented by reference TRBV9 and TRBJ1-2, the full variable domain reads DSGVTQTPKHLITATGQRVTLRCSPRSGDLSVYWYQQSLDQGLQFLIQYYNGEERAKGNILERFSAQQFPDLHSELNLSSLELGDSALYFCASSVGGKFNYGYTFGSGTRLTVV.

The rearrangement joins TRBV6-6 to TRBJ1-2; the D is unclear. Trimming removed 6 bases at V and 0 bases at J, with 14 bases between. Germline CDR1 MNHNY, CDR2 SVGAGI (reference sequence). The length of the CDR3 is 15 residues. The CDR3 DNA is TGTGCCAGCAGGGATGGGGATAGAGCTAACTATGGCTACACCTTC. It codes for CASRDGDRANYGYTF.

CDR3 nucleotide sequence: TGTGCCAGTAGTATAGATGGTACTCAAATCTACAATGAGCAGTTCTTC. This sequence encodes CASSIDGTQIYNEQFF. This chain connects TRBV19 to TRBJ2-1; D is ambiguous. The germline CDR1 and CDR2 sequences are LNHDA and SQIVND (reference sequence). The CDR3 extends over 16 amino acids. Trimming removed 0 bases at V and 3 bases at J, with 12 bases between.

This clone came up a few times. The chain recombines TRBV9 with TRBJ2-2; possible D gene TRBD2, 5 bases. V was cut by 2 bases and J by 7 bases, with 15 bases left in between. The CDR3 covers 15 residues. Germline V gene lookup returns CDR1 SGDLS and CDR2 YYNGEE. The CDR3 here is CASSVDMWESGELFF. CDR3 sequence (DNA): TGTGCCAGCAGCGTGGATATGTGGGAGAGCGGGGAGCTGTTTTTT.

The chain links TRBV9 to TRBJ2-7, with 8 bases identical to TRBD1. Germline values: CDR1 SGDLS, CDR2 YYNGEE. The CDR3 loop spans 14 amino acids. The V and J ends lost 3 bases and 8 bases, in that order; junction bases with no gene match: 10. CDR3 bases: TGTGCCAGCAGCGGAACGGACAGGGCTCTCAAGCAGTACTTC. The encoded protein is CASSGTDRALKQYF. Full variable domain (outside the CDR3, taken from reference TRBV9 and TRBJ2-7): DSGVTQTPKHLITATGQRVTLRCSPRSGDLSVYWYQQSLDQGLQFLIQYYNGEERAKGNILERFSAQQFPDLHSELNLSSLELGDSALYFCASSGTDRALKQYFGPGTRLTVT.

The chain is built from TRBV7-9 and TRBJ1-2, with TRBD1 identical over 7 bases. CDR1 is SEHNR and CDR2 is FQNEAQ in the germline V gene (reference sequence). The CDR3 spans 15 residues. V shed 4 bases, J shed 0 bases, and the junction held 5 bases outside the gene matches. The CDR3 nucleotides are TGTGCCAGCAGCTCCAGCCAGGGGGCTAACTATGGCTACACCTTC. It encodes CASSSSQGANYGYTF.